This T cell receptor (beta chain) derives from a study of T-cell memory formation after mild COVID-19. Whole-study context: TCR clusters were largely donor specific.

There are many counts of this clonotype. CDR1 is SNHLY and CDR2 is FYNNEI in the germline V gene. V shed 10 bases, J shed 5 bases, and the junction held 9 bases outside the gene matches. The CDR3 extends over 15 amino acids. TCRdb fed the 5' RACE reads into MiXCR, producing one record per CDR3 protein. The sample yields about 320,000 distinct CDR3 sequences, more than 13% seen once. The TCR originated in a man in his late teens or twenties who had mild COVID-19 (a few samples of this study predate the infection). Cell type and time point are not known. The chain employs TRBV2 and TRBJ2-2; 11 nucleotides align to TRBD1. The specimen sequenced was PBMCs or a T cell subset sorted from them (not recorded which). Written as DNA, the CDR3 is TGTGCCACCTGGGCGGGACAGGGGGGGACCGGGGAGCTGTTTTTT. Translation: CATWAGQGGTGELFF.